The 24 T cell receptor beta chains below come from one sample, sequenced in a study of blood T cell repertoires in COVID-19 (dated by TCRdb to about 2020). The library relied on the immunoSEQ multiplex PCR assay. Imported from immuneACCESS, the table was reduced by TCRdb to in-frame sequences with V and J called. These copies leave out some clones; in studies compared against another copy, an unresolved V gene accounts for under half, and the cause of the remainder is not known. In this sample the table shows 85,000 to 110,000 clones, roughly 88% of which occur a single time. Approximately 3.7% of the sample rests with the top ten. Sequencing input: peripheral blood. These receptors came from a human donor in a cohort sampled during active COVID-19.

This chain connects TRBV9 to TRBJ2-2; TRBD2 matches at 7 bases. The trim removed 4 bases at V and 4 bases at J, leaving 10 bases unmatched. Germline lookup yields CDR1 SGDLS and CDR2 YYNGEE. The CDR3 extends over 16 amino acids. The CDR3 DNA reads as TGTGCCAGCAGCTCACAGAGTAGCGGGCTCACCGGGGAGCTGTTTTTT. It yields the protein CASSSQSSGLTGELFF.

The rearrangement joins TRBV28 to TRBJ1-5; D is perhaps TRBD1 (6 bases). Trimming pared 3 bases from V and 2 bases from J, leaving 8 bases between. CDR3 length equals 14 residues. CDR1 MDHEN and CDR2 SYDVKM come from the germline V gene. CDR3 protein: CASSLPGGNQPQHF. The DNA of the CDR3 is TGTGCCAGCAGTTTGCCAGGGGGCAATCAGCCCCAGCATTTT.

The V call is TRBV28, the J call TRBJ2-1, with 14 positions matching TRBD2. CDR3 length equals 16 residues. Per germline, CDR1 MDHEN and CDR2 SYDVKM. Trimming cost V 6 bases and J 4 bases; bases outside gene matches: 5. CDR3: CASSPTSGRAYNEQFF. Written as DNA, the CDR3 is TGTGCCAGCAGCCCGACTAGCGGGAGGGCGTACAATGAGCAGTTCTTC.

The chain carries TRBV9 and TRBJ2-1, with TRBD1 matching 7 bases. The CDR3 spans 15 residues. J gave up 5 bases and V 3 bases, and 8 bases lay outside the gene matches. Germline V gene lookup returns CDR1 SGDLS and CDR2 YYNGEE. CDR3: CASSADRALDNEQFF. CDR3 sequence (DNA): TGTGCCAGCAGCGCAGACAGGGCCCTAGACAATGAGCAGTTCTTC.

The genes are TRBV25-1 and TRBJ2-1; 7 bases are shared with TRBD2. The germline gives CDR1 MGHDK, CDR2 SYGVNS. V lost 3 bases to trimming and J lost 6 bases; unmatched junction nucleotides: 8. The CDR3 runs 15 residues. The CDR3 region has the DNA TGTGCCAGCAGTGAGGAGGCAGCGGGGAGCAATGAGCAGTTCTTC. Residues: CASSEEAAGSNEQFF. Full variable domain (outside the CDR3, taken from reference TRBV25-1 and TRBJ2-1): EADIYQTPRYLVIGTGKKITLECSQTMGHDKMYWYQQDPGMELHLIHYSYGVNSTEKGDLSSESTVSRIRTEHFPLTLESARPSHTSQYLCASSEEAAGSNEQFFGPGTRLTVL.

The chain employs TRBV6-5 and TRBJ2-7; D possibly corresponds to TRBD2 (6 bases). Germline CDR1 MNHEY, CDR2 SVGAGI. The CDR3 covers 14 residues. The V and J ends lost 0 bases and 5 bases respectively, with 11 bases between them. The DNA for the CDR3 is TGTGCCAGCAGTTACTCCGGGAGCGGGCACGAGCAGTACTTC. The encoded protein is CASSYSGSGHEQYF.

V gene TRBV23-1 combines with J gene TRBJ2-5, with 10 bases aligning to TRBD2. TRBV23-1 is known as an ORF, though its function is uncertain. J was trimmed by 2 bases and V by 2 bases; bases with no gene match: 17. This CDR3 contains 20 residues. CDR3 nucleotides: TGCGCCAGCAGTCAACCCCCGGGGGGGCCAGCGGGAGGGGCGCAAGAGACCCAGTACTTC. As protein: CASSQPPGGPAGGAQETQYF.

The chain has TRBV28 and TRBJ1-5, with TRBD1 matching 8 bases. From germline, CDR1 is MDHEN and CDR2 SYDVKM. Trimming removed 7 bases from V and 6 bases from J; junction bases left unmatched: 8. The CDR3 sequence is 14 residues long. The CDR3 DNA follows: TGTGCCAGCATAGTGACAGGGGTGAGTCAGCCCCAGCATTTT. Protein product: CASIVTGVSQPQHF.

A few counts support this clone. CDR3 protein: CASSSVTGANQPQHF. CDR3 DNA sequence: TGTGCCAGCAGCTCCGTGACAGGGGCGAATCAGCCCCAGCATTTT. The chain employs TRBV7-9 and TRBJ1-5; TRBD1 matches 8 bases. V lost 4 bases to trimming and J lost 4 bases; unmatched junction nucleotides: 6. The CDR3 extends over 15 amino acids. CDR1 is SEHNR and CDR2 is FQNEAQ in the germline V gene (reference sequence).

This clone has only one observation. Other DNA sequences in the same sample also yield this CDR3. V usage is TRBV7-2 and J usage is TRBJ2-7; TRBD1 might be the D (5 bases). This CDR3 spans 13 amino acids. Per the germline V gene, CDR1 is SGHTA and CDR2 is FQGNSA. V lost 1 base and J lost 1, with 5 bases in between. This chain's CDR3 is CASSLDRSYEQYF. The CDR3 nucleotides are TGTGCCAGCAGCTTAGACAGGTCCTACGAGCAGTACTTC. Together with reference TRBV7-2 and TRBJ2-7, the CDR3 gives the full variable domain: GAGVSQSPSNKVTEKGKDVELRCDPISGHTALYWYRQSLGQGLEFLIYFQGNSAPDKSGLPSDRFSAERTGGSVSTLTIQRTQQEDSAVYLCASSLDRSYEQYFGPGTRLTVT.

The chain recombines TRBV12-3 or TRBV12-4 with TRBJ2-3; D perhaps matches TRBD2 (5 bases). The ends were cut back, 2 bases at V and 4 bases at J, with 7 bases in the middle. The CDR3 is made up of 13 amino acids. CDR3 in amino acids: CASSLRDSDTQYF. CDR3 coding DNA: TGTGCCAGCAGTTTACGGGATTCAGATACGCAGTATTTT.

This clone was picked up one time. Other DNA sequences in this specimen translate into the identical CDR3. The chain is built from TRBV11-2 and TRBJ2-1; tentatively, D is TRBD2 (6 bases). The CDR3 contains 16 residues. V lost 0 bases and J 6 bases, leaving 15 bases between the germline ends. Germline CDR1 reads SGHAT; CDR2 reads FQNNGV. The CDR3 sequence: CASSLDRRRGGNEQFF. The CDR3, as DNA: TGTGCCAGCAGCTTAGACCGGAGGAGGGGAGGCAATGAGCAGTTCTTC.

The chain carries TRBV6-2 or TRBV6-3 and TRBJ1-1; D might be TRBD1 (6 bases). This CDR3 spans 16 amino acids. From germline, CDR1 is MNHEY and CDR2 SVGEGT. With 0 bases removed from V and 0 bases from J, the gap between germline ends came to 11 bases. CDR3 region: CASSYSKGQLNTEAFF. The CDR3 coding sequence is TGTGCCAGCAGTTACTCGAAAGGACAGTTGAACACTGAAGCTTTCTTT.

Only one count was recorded for this clone. V usage is TRBV2 and J usage is TRBJ2-3; 10 bases are a match to TRBD2. The CDR3 totals 15 residues. From germline, CDR1 is SNHLY and CDR2 FYNNEI. V shed 5 bases and J 1 base; nucleotides not matched to a gene: 3. Here the CDR3 reads CASSTLAGGTDTQYF. The CDR3 region has the DNA TGTGCCAGCAGTACCCTAGCGGGGGGCACAGATACGCAGTATTTT.

The V gene is TRBV3-1 (or the pseudogene TRBV3-2), the J gene TRBJ1-3; D is perhaps TRBD1 (5 bases). The CDR3 runs to 14 residues. Deletions cut 4 bases from V and 4 bases from J, with 11 bases between. CDR1 and CDR2 from the germline V gene are LGHDT and YNNKEL (reference sequence). The CDR3 region is CASSRRAGGNTIYF. CDR3 DNA: TGTGCCAGCAGCCGCAGGGCAGGAGGAAACACCATATATTTT.

The CDR3 nucleotides read TGTGCCAGTAGTAAGTGGCTTTATGGTACAGGCACAGATACGCAGTATTTT. It yields the protein CASSKWLYGTGTDTQYF. This chain links TRBV19 with TRBJ2-3; D call uncertain. From germline, CDR1 is LNHDA and CDR2 SQIVND (reference sequence). This CDR3 spans 17 amino acids. V shed 4 bases and J shed 1 base, with 18 bases lying between them. Combining the CDR3 with reference TRBV19 and TRBJ2-3 gives the whole variable domain DGGITQSPKYLFRKEGQNVTLSCEQNLNHDAMYWYRQDPGQGLRLIYYSQIVNDFQKGDIAEGYSVSREKKESFPLTVTSAQKNPTAFYLCASSKWLYGTGTDTQYFGPGTRLTVL.

This rearrangement joins TRBV7-9 to TRBJ2-7; 7 bases match TRBD1. The length of the CDR3 is 15 residues. V shed 5 bases and J 0 bases; nucleotides not matched to a gene: 7. From germline, CDR1 is SEHNR and CDR2 FQNEAQ (reference sequence). CDR3 sequence reads: CASSTGQTSSYEQYF. The CDR3, as DNA: TGTGCCAGCAGCACGGGACAGACCAGCTCCTACGAGCAGTACTTC.

J is TRBJ2-1 and V is TRBV6-1; no reliable D call. Germline V gives CDR1 MNHNS, CDR2 SASEGT. The CDR3 runs to 15 residues. Trimming stripped 1 base from V and 6 bases from J, with 13 bases between. This CDR3 reads CASSEGGSGSNEQFF. As DNA, the CDR3 is TGTGCCAGCAGTGAAGGTGGGTCAGGAAGCAATGAGCAGTTCTTC.

This clone was detected only once. This rearrangement joins TRBV4-2 to TRBJ1-5; D unclear. This CDR3 has 14 amino acids. Trimming stripped 5 bases from V and 2 bases from J, with 10 bases between. Looked up from germline, CDR1 is LGHNA and CDR2 is YNFKEQ. CDR3 nucleotides: TGTGCCAGCAGCATAGAGATGGGCAATCAGCCCCAGCATTTT. Residues: CASSIEMGNQPQHF.

The V gene is TRBV11-2, the J gene TRBJ2-1, with TRBD1 matching over 7 bases. Germline-derived CDR1 and CDR2 are SGHAT and FQNNGV. V shed 2 bases, J shed 4 bases, and the junction held 5 bases outside the gene matches. This CDR3 region has 15 residues. Here the CDR3 DNA reads TGTGCCAGCAGCTTAATAGCAGGGGGATACAATGAGCAGTTCTTC. This encodes CASSLIAGGYNEQFF.

This clone was counted a single time. This chain joins TRBV7-9 and TRBJ2-5, with 7 bases that match TRBD1. The germline V gene has CDR1 SEHNR and CDR2 FQNEAQ (reference sequence). The CDR3 is made up of 14 amino acids. V lost 3 bases and J lost 2; bases outside the gene matches: 3. The chain's CDR3 is CASSFLTGQETQYF. CDR3 sequence (DNA): TGTGCCAGCAGCTTTTTGACAGGGCAAGAGACCCAGTACTTC.

This clone has just a few counts. The rearrangement joins TRBV6-5 to TRBJ1-1; D possibly corresponds to TRBD1 (6 bases). The germline gives CDR1 MNHEY, CDR2 SVGAGI. V lost 0 bases and J lost 8, with 16 bases in between. The CDR3 has 15 amino acids. CDR3 sequence: CASSYSGTWRVEAFF. As DNA, the CDR3 is TGTGCCAGCAGTTACTCGGGGACATGGCGGGTGGAAGCTTTCTTT.

The rearrangement links TRBV24-1 to TRBJ2-2, with 7 bases matching TRBD1. Germline V CDR1 and CDR2: KGHDR, SFDVKD. CDR3 size: 14 residues. With 7 bases clipped from V and 4 bases from J, the junction kept 5 bases outside the gene matches. CDR3 nucleotides: TGTGCCACCAGCCAGACAGGGTCCACCGGGGAGCTGTTTTTT. It codes for CATSQTGSTGELFF.

V and J are TRBV30 and TRBJ2-2; D not resolved. V was pared by 3 bases and J by 7 bases, with 12 bases between. The CDR3 consists of 13 residues. CDR1 is GTSNPN, CDR2 SVGIG, per germline (reference sequence). The CDR3 spells CAWRENENGELFF. CDR3 nucleotides: TGTGCCTGGAGGGAGAACGAGAACGGGGAGCTGTTTTTT.